The next 8 T cell receptor beta chains were all read from a single sample in a study of identical twins. MiXCR, run by TCRdb on the 5' RACE reads, gives a single entry per CDR3 protein. The data show a few hundred thousand distinct CDR3 sequences, less than 25% seen once. Another study also made use of these data, one on T cells expressing NK-cell markers.

Input material: CD4+ T cells sorted from blood. These TCRs come from a woman younger than 35 in good health.

The chain combines TRBV5-6 with TRBJ2-5; D remains unclear. The CDR3 spans 15 residues. Per germline, CDR1 SGHDT and CDR2 YYEEEE. V was clipped by 0 bases and J by 2 bases, with 11 bases between them. Here the CDR3 DNA reads TGTGCCAGCAGCTTGGAGTTCCGTGGACAAGAGACCCAGTACTTC. Translated, it gives CASSLEFRGQETQYF.

The rearrangement uses TRBV6-5 and TRBJ2-4; weak D call: TRBD2 (6 bases). The ends were cut back, 2 bases at V and 16 bases at J, with 15 bases in the middle. This CDR3 has 12 amino acids. Germline V CDR1 and CDR2: MNHEY, SVGAGI. CDR3 nucleotide sequence: TGTGCCAGCAGTTACACCGGGGGTCGGCTTTACTTC. Protein sequence: CASSYTGGRLYF.

This chain connects TRBV5-1 to TRBJ2-3; 10 bases match TRBD2. The CDR3 extends over 18 amino acids. Per the germline V gene, CDR1 is SGHRS and CDR2 is YFSETQ. V lost 2 bases, J lost 5 bases, and 14 bases stayed unmatched. This CDR3 reads CASSFTGTSVTRGDTQYF. The CDR3 nucleotides are TGCGCCAGCAGCTTTACCGGGACTAGCGTTACGCGGGGAGATACGCAGTATTTT.

The rearrangement joins TRBV29-1 to TRBJ2-1, with 11 bases identical to TRBD2. The ends lost 2 bases at V and 1 base at J; junction bases unmatched: 16. The CDR3 has 20 residues. Germline lookup yields CDR1 SQVTM and CDR2 ANQGSEA. CDR3 in DNA: TGCAGCGTTGAATTCGTTTTAGGGCTAGCGGGAGGCCTATCCTACAATGAGCAGTTCTTC. This gives the protein CSVEFVLGLAGGLSYNEQFF.

Only a few counts were recorded for this clonotype. The gene calls are TRBV29-1 and TRBJ2-5; D is uncertain. Trimming cost V 1 base and J 4 bases, with 7 bases left between them. Germline-derived CDR1 and CDR2 are SQVTM and ANQGSEA. The CDR3 spans 12 residues. In DNA form, the CDR3 reads TGCAGCGTTGAAGGGGCGCGAGAGACCCAGTACTTC. Amino acids: CSVEGARETQYF.

This clonotype has more than one count but fewer than ten. This chain uses TRBV5-1 with TRBJ1-6; D uncertain. Germline-derived CDR1 and CDR2 are SGHRS and YFSETQ. This CDR3 comprises 15 residues. Deletions cut 2 bases from V and 8 bases from J, with 14 bases between. The CDR3: CASSFATHRDSPLHF. CDR3 nucleotide sequence: TGCGCCAGCAGCTTCGCCACCCATCGGGATTCACCCCTCCACTTT.

The chain links TRBV4-3 to TRBJ2-7, with a possible D match to TRBD1 (5 bases). The CDR3 is made up of 16 amino acids. V lost 5 bases to trimming and J lost 4 bases, with 21 bases between them. Germline V gene data show CDR1 as LGHNA and CDR2 as YSLEER. This CDR3 is CASSFRDSAIIYEQYF. The CDR3 nucleotides read TGCGCCAGCAGCTTCCGCGACAGCGCGATAATTTACGAGCAGTACTTC.

The gene calls are TRBV18 and TRBJ1-1; perhaps TRBD1 as D (5 bases). CDR1 is KGHSH, CDR2 LQKENI, per germline. The V and J ends lost 5 bases and 1 base respectively, with 14 bases between them. The CDR3 has 15 amino acids. The CDR3 DNA sequence: TGTGCCAGCTCATCGGCGAGGGGCAGGAACACTGAAGCTTTCTTT. This codes for CASSSARGRNTEAFF.